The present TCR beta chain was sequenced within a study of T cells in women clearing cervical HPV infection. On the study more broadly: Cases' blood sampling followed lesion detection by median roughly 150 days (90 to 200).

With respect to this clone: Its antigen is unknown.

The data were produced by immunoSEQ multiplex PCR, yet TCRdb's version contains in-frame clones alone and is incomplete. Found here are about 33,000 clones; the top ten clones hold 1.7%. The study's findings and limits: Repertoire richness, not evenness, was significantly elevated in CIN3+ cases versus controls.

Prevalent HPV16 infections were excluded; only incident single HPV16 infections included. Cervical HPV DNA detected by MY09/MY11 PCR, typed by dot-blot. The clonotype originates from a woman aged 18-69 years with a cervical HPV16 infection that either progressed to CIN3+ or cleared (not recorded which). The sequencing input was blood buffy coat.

The CDR3 bases that were read are TGTGCCAGCAGCTTGGCAACCTACGAG. Translation gives CASSLATYE. The entire CDR3 protein reads CASSLATYEQYF. This sequence joins TRBV5-6 and TRBJ2-7, with D hard to call. The CDR3 is cut off 3 residues early in the read; its end comes from the germline J gene. Germline loops: CDR1 SGHDT, CDR2 YYEEEE. V was shortened by 0 bases and J by 2 bases, with 3 bases between the two germline ends. CDR3 length: 12 amino acids.